A single sample is the source of the 17 T cell receptor beta chains below, sequenced in a study of cytomegalovirus exposure and HLA in healthy donors. Both 60 Vbeta primers and 13 Jbeta primers went into the PCR. Only in-frame clones appear in the TCRdb table, and some are missing; sequencing was by immunoSEQ multiplex PCR. The data hold approximately 130,000 clones, with 75% to 85% observed a single time. Sample: PBMCs. The receptors were gathered from a middle-aged woman in good health and CMV-seropositive.

J is TRBJ2-7 and V is TRBV6-1; TRBD2 agrees at 7 bases. J lost 6 bases, V lost 1 base, and 9 bases had no gene match. In germline, CDR1 is MNHNS, CDR2 SASEGT. This CDR3 contains 15 residues. DNA of the CDR3: TGTGCCAGCAGTGAAGTACTAGCGCTAACACGCGAGCAGTACTTC. This codes for CASSEVLALTREQYF.

CDR3 sequence: CASSLSSGGWSNTGELFF. The CDR3 region has the DNA TGTGCCAGCAGCTTAAGTTCAGGGGGCTGGTCGAACACCGGGGAGCTGTTTTTT. The chain employs TRBV7-8 and TRBJ2-2; 8 nucleotides line up with TRBD1. V dropped 2 bases and J dropped 0; count of bases not matched to a gene: 8. Germline values: CDR1 SGHVS, CDR2 FQNEAQ. The CDR3 loop spans 18 amino acids.

The table lists this clone with a count of one. The chain uses TRBV7-9 and TRBJ2-5; tentatively, D is TRBD2 (5 bases). This CDR3 region has 16 residues. The germline V and J ends were trimmed by 4 bases and 4 bases, with 19 bases remaining between them. Germline-derived CDR1 and CDR2 are SEHNR and FQNEAQ (reference sequence). CDR3 loop: CASSSPRPTKGETQYF. The CDR3 DNA reads TGTGCCAGCAGCTCCCCGCGTCCGACTAAGGGAGAGACCCAGTACTTC.

This clone has only one observation. V is TRBV28 and J is TRBJ2-3; a possible D gene is TRBD2 (5 bases). V dropped 2 bases and J dropped 8 bases, with 14 bases sitting between them. There are 14 residues in the CDR3. Germline CDR1 reads MDHEN; CDR2 reads SYDVKM. The CDR3 reads CASSLLEGRGTQYF. CDR3 bases: TGTGCCAGCAGTTTACTTGAGGGCCGGGGTACGCAGTATTTT. Supplemented by reference TRBV28 and TRBJ2-3, the full variable domain reads DVKVTQSSRYLVKRTGEKVFLECVQDMDHENMFWYRQDPGLGLRLIYFSYDVKMKEKGDIPEGYSVSREKKERFSLILESASTNQTSMYLCASSLLEGRGTQYFGPGTRLTVL.

This clone appeared many times. This sequence joins TRBV10-1 and TRBJ1-1; 7 bases line up with TRBD1. The CDR3 sequence is 13 residues long. V shed 0 bases and J 10 bases; nucleotides not matched to a gene: 5. Looked up from germline, CDR1 is WNHNN and CDR2 is SYGVQD (reference sequence). DNA for the CDR3: TGCGCCAGCAGTGAGTCGTGGGACAGAGGAGCTTTCTTT. Protein sequence: CASSESWDRGAFF.

This chain connects TRBV27 to TRBJ1-1, with 7 bases matching TRBD1. The CDR3 is made up of 15 amino acids. Germline V gene sequence: CDR1 MNHEY, CDR2 SMNVEV (reference sequence). V lost 5 bases and J lost 7; bases outside the gene matches: 13. CDR3 nucleotide sequence: TGTGCCAGCAGTCTAACCCGGGACAGTTTACTTGAAGCTTTCTTT. As protein: CASSLTRDSLLEAFF.

For the CDR3, the DNA is TGCGCCAGCAGTCACTTAGCGGTTGAGCAGTTCTTC. It is translated as CASSHLAVEQFF. V and J are TRBV23-1 and TRBJ2-1, with D possibly being TRBD2 (6 bases). TRBV23-1 is an ORF, and what it does is uncertain. The CDR3 spans 12 residues. V lost 3 bases, J lost 9 bases, and 9 bases lay in between.

The genes are TRBV4-3 and TRBJ2-5; TRBD2 is a possible D gene (7 bases). Per germline, CDR1 LGHNA and CDR2 YSLEER. This CDR3 is 15 amino acids long. With 1 base removed from V and 5 bases from J, the gap between germline ends came to 14 bases. The CDR3 region has the DNA TGCGCCAGCAGCCAAGGGGGGGGCCTGGGGGAGACCCAGTACTTC. This translates into CASSQGGGLGETQYF.

The chain links TRBV7-8 to TRBJ2-6, with TRBD1 matching over 10 bases. V shed 4 bases and J 1 base; nucleotides not matched to a gene: 7. CDR3 length equals 18 residues. From germline, CDR1 is SGHVS and CDR2 FQNEAQ. The DNA for the CDR3 is TGTGCCAGCAGCTCCCCGACAGGGGGCCCATCTGGGGCCAACGTCCTGACTTTC. Amino acids: CASSSPTGGPSGANVLTF.

The V gene is TRBV27, the J gene TRBJ2-7; the match to TRBD2 covers 11 bases. Germline trimming cut 2 bases from V and 7 bases from J; bases unmatched to any gene: 13. Germline lookup yields CDR1 MNHEY and CDR2 SMNVEV (reference sequence). The CDR3 covers 17 residues. This chain's CDR3 is CASSLIGSTSGMGEQYF. The DNA for the CDR3 is TGTGCCAGCAGTTTAATTGGCTCGACTAGCGGGATGGGTGAGCAGTACTTC.

A single count supports this clone. The V call is TRBV6-4, the J call TRBJ1-5, with D unresolved. CDR3 size: 13 residues. The V end was cut by 5 bases, the J end by 3 bases, with 8 bases between. Looked up from germline, CDR1 is MRHNA and CDR2 is SNTAGT. CDR3: CASSYTYNQPQHF. The CDR3 bases are TGTGCCAGCAGTTACACATACAATCAGCCCCAGCATTTT.

V is TRBV9 and J is TRBJ1-6, with 9 nucleotides matching TRBD1. This CDR3 comprises 18 residues. The V gene's germline CDR1 is SGDLS and CDR2 YYNGEE. Germline trimming cut 0 bases from V and 10 bases from J; bases unmatched to any gene: 14. The CDR3: CASSVDSGTGSSWSPLHF. CDR3 DNA sequence: TGTGCCAGCAGCGTAGATTCCGGGACAGGGTCGTCTTGGTCACCCCTCCACTTT.

This chain joins TRBV9 and TRBJ1-4; D is perhaps TRBD1 (5 bases). V lost 0 bases and J lost 10, with 10 bases in between. The V gene's germline CDR1 is SGDLS and CDR2 YYNGEE. This CDR3 is built from 13 residues. CDR3 sequence: CASSVDGGSKLFF. The CDR3 DNA is TGTGCCAGCAGCGTAGATGGGGGGTCAAAACTGTTTTTT. Looking up the rest from reference TRBV9 and TRBJ1-4 gives the full variable domain: DSGVTQTPKHLITATGQRVTLRCSPRSGDLSVYWYQQSLDQGLQFLIQYYNGEERAKGNILERFSAQQFPDLHSELNLSSLELGDSALYFCASSVDGGSKLFFGSGTQLSVL.

V usage is TRBV7-3 and J usage is TRBJ2-1; possible D gene TRBD2, 6 bases. CDR1 SGHTA and CDR2 FQGTGA come from the germline V gene. This CDR3 region has 17 residues. The germline V and J ends were trimmed by 0 bases and 3 bases, with 15 bases remaining between them. CDR3 sequence: CASSLTGGAADYNEQFF. CDR3 sequence (DNA): TGTGCCAGCAGCTTAACCGGCGGGGCCGCCGACTACAATGAGCAGTTCTTC.

The chain is built from TRBV29-1 and TRBJ1-3; D is undetermined. CDR3 length equals 14 residues. The V gene's germline CDR1 is SQVTM and CDR2 ANQGSEA. V lost 3 bases and J lost 0, with 9 bases in between. The CDR3 is CSVDPGYSGNTIYF. CDR3 nucleotide sequence: TGCAGCGTTGATCCGGGATACTCTGGAAACACCATATATTTT.

This clone was recorded only once. The rearrangement joins TRBV11-3 to TRBJ1-1; 8 positions agree with TRBD1. The germline V gene encodes CDR1 SGHNT and CDR2 YENEEA. CDR3 length: 13 residues. V shed 4 bases, J shed 12 bases, and the junction held 10 bases outside the gene matches. CDR3 region: CASSYDRGNYTFF. The CDR3 DNA reads TGTGCCAGCAGCTACGACAGGGGCAATTATACTTTCTTT.

This clone was found a few times. V is TRBV5-1 and J is TRBJ1-2; D is perhaps TRBD1 (5 bases). Germline V gives CDR1 SGHRS, CDR2 YFSETQ. This CDR3 has 15 amino acids. The germline V and J ends were trimmed by 0 bases and 6 bases, with 15 bases remaining between them. This CDR3 reads CASSLVATADDGYTF. The CDR3 coding sequence is TGCGCCAGCAGCTTGGTTGCGACAGCTGATGATGGCTACACCTTC.